This T cell receptor beta chain is from a study of post-analysis software for immune sequencing data. Study background: The cohort encompassed relapsing-remitting, secondary progressive and progressive-relapsing multiple sclerosis disease courses.

Findings and caveats of the study: TRBV5-6, TRBV5-1 and TRBV20-1 belonged to a set of about five TRBV segments that were more frequent in patients than controls. Normalized Chao1 diversity in multiple sclerosis patients fell significantly below that of controls.

V shed 4 bases and J 5 bases; nucleotides not matched to a gene: 15. The germline gives CDR1 MNHNS, CDR2 SASEGT. The CDR3 extends over 18 amino acids. In the case of this clonotype: Its antigen is still unknown.

Included in the TCR beta cDNA libraries were unique molecular identifiers. About 500,000 cDNA molecules were obtained per 1 to 10 million input T cells. From the PCR reads, TCRdb called clonotypes with MiXCR, one entry per CDR3 protein. The profile shows roughly 650,000 distinct CDR3 sequences, over 45% of them singletons. This receptor was identified in a girl aged 2 to 9 with multiple sclerosis. The V and J genes are TRBV6-1 and TRBJ2-1; 9 nucleotides match TRBD2. The sample was blood. The CDR3 region is CASSVPTSGGQPDNEQFF. The CDR3 nucleotides are TGTGCCAGCAGTGTCCCGACTAGCGGCGGCCAACCCGACAATGAGCAGTTCTTC.